The sequence of this TCR beta chain was determined in a study of control samples from healthy donors and cancer patients. The CDR3 is 16 amino acids. The ends were cut back, 3 bases at V and 3 bases at J, with 16 bases in the middle. The germline CDR1 and CDR2 sequences are SGHDT and YYEEEE. Clones were sequenced by immunoSEQ multiplex PCR, and TCRdb holds only the in-frame ones, with some missing. The table records about 98,000 clones, 82% of them present only once. The chain has TRBV5-6 and TRBJ1-5; TRBD1 might be the D (6 bases). This TCR derives from a man in his 60s in good health. The sample consisted of blood. The CDR3 loop is CASSSSGEEDNQPQHF. CDR3 in DNA: TGTGCCAGCAGCTCATCAGGGGAGGAGGACAATCAGCCCCAGCATTTT. Full variable domain (outside the CDR3, taken from reference TRBV5-6 and TRBJ1-5): DAGVTQSPTHLIKTRGQQVTLRCSPKSGHDTVSWYQQALGQGPQFIFQYYEEEERQRGNFPDRFSGHQFPNYSSELNVNALLLGDSALYLCASSSSGEEDNQPQHFGDGTRLSIL.